This T cell receptor (beta chain) was obtained from a study of T-cell reconstitution after alpha-beta-depleted transplantation in children. Trimming cost V 2 bases and J 8 bases; bases outside gene matches: 8. Germline CDR1 is SGHRS and CDR2 is YFSETQ. The CDR3 length is 14 residues. This clonotype has at least ten counts. Its antigen remains unidentified. Preparation of the TCRbeta library was carried out with unique molecular identifiers. TCRdb used MiXCR to reprocess the PCR reads, holding one entry per CDR3 protein. The sample has about 160,000 distinct CDR3 sequences; more than 9.5% are singletons. Study-level results: The study traced high day-60 TCRbeta diversity in some patients to surviving recipient T cells and thymic progenitors. T-cell counts and diversity were attributed mostly to newly produced T cells one year after transplant. There were reportedly several hundred expanded graft clones from which alpha-beta T cells came about two months after transplant.

The TCR sequence derives from a boy aged 2-15 years with acute myeloid leukemia, due to receive a stem cell transplant. Sample: PBMCs, taken before TCRalphabeta/CD19-depleted stem cell transplant. The rearrangement joins TRBV5-1 to TRBJ1-2; 8 bases are a match to TRBD1. The CDR3 spells CASSLAGGIEGYTF. CDR3 DNA sequence: TGCGCCAGCAGCTTAGCAGGGGGCATAGAAGGCTACACCTTC. Supplemented by reference TRBV5-1 and TRBJ1-2, the full variable domain reads KAGVTQTPRYLIKTRGQQVTLSCSPISGHRSVSWYQQTPGQGLQFLFEYFSETQRNKGNFPGRFSGRQFSNSRSEMNVSTLELGDSALYLCASSLAGGIEGYTFGSGTRLTVV.